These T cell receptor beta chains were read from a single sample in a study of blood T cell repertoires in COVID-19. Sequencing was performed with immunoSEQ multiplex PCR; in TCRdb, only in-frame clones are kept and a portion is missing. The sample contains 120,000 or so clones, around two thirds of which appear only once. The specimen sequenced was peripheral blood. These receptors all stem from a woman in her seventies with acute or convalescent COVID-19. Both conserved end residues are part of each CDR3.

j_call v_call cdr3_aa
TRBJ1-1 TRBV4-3 CASSQDRNTEAFF
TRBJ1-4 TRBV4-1 CASSPGVANEKLFF
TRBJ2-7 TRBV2 CASSVGGKAHEQYF
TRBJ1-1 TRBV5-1 CASSTGQGGTEAFF
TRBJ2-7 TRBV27 CASSLLGGGSEQYF
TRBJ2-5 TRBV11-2 CASRIGGFQETQYF
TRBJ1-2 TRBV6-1 CASSEKGQGGVFYGYTF
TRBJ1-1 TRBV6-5 CAIIQGARAEAFF
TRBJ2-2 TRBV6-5 CASRPQGATGELFF
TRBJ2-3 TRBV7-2 CASSFFRGTKDTQYF
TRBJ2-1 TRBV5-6 CASSEYNEQFF
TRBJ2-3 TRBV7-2 CASSLTGGLGTDTQYF
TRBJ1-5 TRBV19 CASSIHGTGPQHF
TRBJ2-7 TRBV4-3 CASSQSTGGYEQYF
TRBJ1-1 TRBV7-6 CASSLQGNTEAFF
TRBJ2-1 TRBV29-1 CSLRRWTGNNEQFF